These 27 T cell receptor beta chains came from one sample sequenced in a study of T-cell reconstitution after alpha-beta-depleted transplantation in children (dated by TCRdb to 2016 to 2017). Receptor amplification or capture employed PCR. The instrument given in TCRdb is Illumina HiSeq 2500. To normalize quantification of the TCRbeta repertoire, the TCR libraries were built with molecular barcoding that relied on unique molecular identifiers. TCRdb trimmed public reads at Q25 via fastp, called clones via MiXCR and kept in-frame beta chains. Here each entry gathers all rows of one CDR3 protein and keeps the most common genes and DNA. The sample yields 500,000 or so distinct CDR3 sequences; 32% were counted once. The ten largest clones capture 2% to 3% of the sample. The material was PBMCs from the stem cell graft donor, obtained from the stem cell graft. Every receptor here comes from a human donor who donated a stem cell graft to a child with aplastic anemia.

The genes are TRBV20-1 and TRBJ1-3, with D uncertain. This CDR3 is 15 amino acids long. The germline V gene has CDR1 DFQATT and CDR2 SNEGSKA (reference sequence). The ends were cut back, 0 bases at V and 1 base at J, with 10 bases in the middle. The chain's CDR3 is CSARERPESGNTIYF. CDR3 DNA sequence: TGCAGTGCTAGAGAACGGCCCGAGTCTGGAAACACCATATATTTT.

This clonotype occurred a few times. V usage is TRBV20-1 and J usage is TRBJ2-2; the D gene could be TRBD1 or TRBD2 (5 bases each). In germline, CDR1 is DFQATT, CDR2 SNEGSKA (reference sequence). This CDR3 has 14 amino acids. With 1 base removed from V and 7 bases from J, the gap between germline ends came to 13 bases. The CDR3, as DNA: TGCAGTGCTAGAGTTGGGGGAGCGAGCGGGGAGCTGTTTTTT. It translates to CSARVGGASGELFF.

V usage is TRBV7-9 and J usage is TRBJ1-5; TRBD1 might be the D (6 bases). Trimming stripped 8 bases from V and 4 bases from J, with 12 bases between. This CDR3 spans 13 amino acids. CDR1 and CDR2 from the germline V gene are SEHNR and FQNEAQ (reference sequence). The CDR3 coding sequence is TGTGCCAGCCCGGACAGCCCTAATCAGCCCCAGCATTTT. As protein: CASPDSPNQPQHF. Drawing the rest from reference TRBV7-9 and TRBJ1-5, the complete variable domain is DTGVSQNPRHKITKRGQNVTFRCDPISEHNRLYWYRQTLGQGPEFLTYFQNEAQLEKSRLLSDRFSAERPKGSFSTLEIQRTEQGDSAMYLCASPDSPNQPQHFGDGTRLSIL.

The chain links TRBV7-2 to TRBJ2-1; no clear D. Germline CDR1 is SGHTA and CDR2 is FQGNSA. The CDR3 sequence is 15 residues long. The V and J ends lost 4 bases and 2 bases respectively, with 12 bases between them. CDR3 sequence (DNA): TGTGCCAGCAGCTCTACTGCGGCGACCTACAATGAGCAGTTCTTC. Translation gives CASSSTAATYNEQFF.

The CDR3 here is CASSIGTSGNNEQFF. CDR3 nucleotides: TGTGCCAGCAGCATCGGGACTAGCGGGAATAATGAGCAGTTCTTC. V and J are TRBV7-7 and TRBJ2-1; 13 bases line up with TRBD2. Germline V gene data show CDR1 as SSHAT and CDR2 as FNYEAQ (reference sequence). CDR3 length: 15 amino acids. The V and J ends lost 5 bases and 7 bases, in that order; junction bases with no gene match: 5.

This sequence joins TRBV7-2 and TRBJ1-4; D perhaps matches TRBD1 (6 bases). Looked up from germline, CDR1 is SGHTA and CDR2 is FQGNSA. Trimming removed 4 bases from V and 8 bases from J, with 20 bases in between. The CDR3 consists of 16 residues. The CDR3 nucleotides read TGTGCCAGCAGCTCAAGTACGGGACACCCCGTCGAAAAACTGTTTTTT. Its translation: CASSSSTGHPVEKLFF.

This clonotype was counted between two and nine times. The chain links TRBV7-2 to TRBJ2-5; tentatively, D is TRBD2 (5 bases). The germline gives CDR1 SGHTA, CDR2 FQGNSA. V was cut by 0 bases and J by 5 bases, with 7 bases left in between. CDR3 length: 13 amino acids. The CDR3 bases are TGTGCCAGCAGCTTAGCTATAGCGGAGACCCAGTACTTC. It yields the protein CASSLAIAETQYF.

The chain employs TRBV6-1 and TRBJ1-5; no reliable D call. Germline-derived CDR1 and CDR2 are MNHNS and SASEGT. This CDR3 has 16 amino acids. Trimming removed 6 bases from V and 0 bases from J, with 15 bases in between. CDR3 protein: CASRALSGYSNQPQHF. CDR3 sequence (DNA): TGTGCCAGCAGAGCCCTGAGCGGATATAGCAATCAGCCCCAGCATTTT.

The chain uses TRBV5-1 and TRBJ2-2; D is possibly TRBD1 (6 bases). Trimming left V 5 bases short and J 0 bases short, with 11 bases between. CDR1 and CDR2 (germline): SGHRS, YFSETQ. There are 15 residues in the CDR3. The CDR3 DNA reads TGCGCCAGCAGTTGGGACACCTCGAACACCGGGGAGCTGTTTTTT. Amino acids: CASSWDTSNTGELFF.

This clonotype appeared a few times. This sequence joins TRBV7-6 and TRBJ2-1, with TRBD2 identical over 12 bases. There are 16 residues in the CDR3. The junction had 7 bases not matched to a gene; V was cut back by 5 bases and J by 5 bases. Germline V CDR1 and CDR2: SGHVS, FNYEAQ. The CDR3 loop is CASSTRLAGVHNEQFF. The CDR3 DNA reads TGTGCCAGCAGCACCAGACTAGCGGGAGTGCACAATGAGCAGTTCTTC.

This chain links TRBV29-1 with TRBJ1-3; tentative D call: TRBD1 (5 bases). The CDR3 spans 12 residues. V lost 7 bases to trimming and J lost 3 bases, with 10 bases between them. Germline V CDR1 and CDR2: SQVTM, ANQGSEA. Written as DNA, the CDR3 is TGCAGCGCAGGGTTGGATGGAAACACCATATATTTT. As protein: CSAGLDGNTIYF.

This clonotype was recorded a few times. J is TRBJ2-5 and V is TRBV7-9; possibly TRBD1 for D (6 bases). The CDR3 spans 14 residues. The V and J ends lost 5 bases and 0 bases respectively, with 10 bases between them. Germline lookup yields CDR1 SEHNR and CDR2 FQNEAQ (reference sequence). The CDR3 reads CASSGRQDQETQYF. The CDR3 nucleotides read TGTGCCAGCAGCGGTAGACAGGACCAAGAGACCCAGTACTTC.

This clonotype occurred a few times. The rearrangement links TRBV7-3 to TRBJ2-1; D uncertain. This CDR3 has 12 residues. CDR1 is SGHTA, CDR2 FQGTGA, per germline. Trimming removed 4 bases at V and 6 bases at J, with 7 bases between. Here the CDR3 DNA reads TGTGCCAGCAGCTCCGGACGCAATGAGCAGTTCTTC. This codes for CASSSGRNEQFF.

This chain links TRBV20-1 with TRBJ2-3; 16 bases align to TRBD2. CDR1 and CDR2 from the germline V gene are DFQATT and SNEGSKA (reference sequence). With V trimmed by 1 base and J by 4 bases, 11 bases remained unmatched. The CDR3 contains 19 residues. CDR3 loop: CSARAGTSGRANAPDTQYF. The CDR3 region has the DNA TGCAGTGCTAGAGCCGGGACTAGCGGGAGGGCCAACGCCCCAGATACGCAGTATTTT.

This clonotype was seen only a few times. The chain is built from TRBV12-3 or TRBV12-4 and TRBJ1-3; D is unresolved. V shed 3 bases and J shed 4 bases, with 7 bases lying between them. This CDR3 has 13 residues. CDR3 loop: CASSLSIGNTIYF. CDR3 DNA sequence: TGTGCCAGCAGTTTGAGTATCGGAAACACCATATATTTT.

This clonotype occurred a few times. The V and J genes are TRBV30 and TRBJ2-2; TRBD2 agrees at 8 bases. V gave up 2 bases and J gave up 4 bases; unmatched junction bases: 18. The CDR3 runs to 19 residues. Per germline, CDR1 GTSNPN and CDR2 SVGIG (reference sequence). The CDR3 spells CAWSSRSGRRISVTGELFF. DNA of the CDR3: TGTGCCTGGAGTTCCCGCAGCGGGAGACGAATCTCGGTCACCGGGGAGCTGTTTTTT.

This clonotype was seen more than once but under ten times. The CDR3, as DNA: TGTGCCAGCAGCCCTCGGCAGGGCAGGTCCTACAATGAGCAGTTCTTC. Protein: CASSPRQGRSYNEQFF. The J gene is TRBJ2-1, the V gene TRBV12-3 or TRBV12-4, with a tentative D call TRBD1 (5 bases). Deletions cut 6 bases from V and 1 base from J, with 16 bases between. The CDR3 length is 16 residues.

This clonotype was detected only a few times. The rearrangement uses TRBV15 and TRBJ2-2; TRBD1 matches 9 bases. CDR3 length: 15 residues. V shed 3 bases and J 6 bases; nucleotides not matched to a gene: 5. From germline, CDR1 is LNHNV and CDR2 YYDKDF (reference sequence). CDR3 sequence: CATSRGQGVAGELFF. Written as DNA, the CDR3 is TGTGCCACCAGCAGGGGACAGGGAGTAGCCGGGGAGCTGTTTTTT.

This clonotype was detected only a few times. The rearrangement links TRBV20-1 to TRBJ2-7; D is undetermined. Germline V gene data show CDR1 as DFQATT and CDR2 as SNEGSKA (reference sequence). CDR3 length: 16 residues. V lost 0 bases and J lost 5, with 20 bases in between. CDR3: CSAREAGLIRIHEQYV. CDR3 in DNA: TGCAGTGCTAGAGAAGCCGGGCTCATCAGAATCCACGAGCAGTACGTC.

Regarding this clonotype: An end of the junction does not agree with germline; a read error may underlie this. The chain is built from TRBV6-5 and TRBJ1-2; maybe TRBD1 (6 bases). Germline values: CDR1 MNHEY, CDR2 SVGAGI. This CDR3 is built from 18 residues. This CDR3 is CASSYSRWGQTRNSGYTF. CDR3 DNA: TGTGCCAGCAGTTACTCGAGATGGGGGCAAACCCGGAACTCTGGCTACACCTTC.

The rearrangement links TRBV7-8 to TRBJ2-7, with 7 bases fitting TRBD1. This CDR3 contains 14 residues. CDR1 and CDR2 (germline): SGHVS, FQNEAQ. V gave up 3 bases and J gave up 2 bases; unmatched junction bases: 4. The CDR3 is CASSFQGVTYEQYF. As DNA, the CDR3 is TGTGCCAGCAGCTTCCAGGGGGTTACCTACGAGCAGTACTTC.

This clonotype has more than one count but fewer than ten. The gene calls are TRBV12-3 or TRBV12-4 and TRBJ1-5, with D hard to call. The CDR3 is 13 amino acids. Trimming took 7 bases from V and 1 from J, leaving 8 bases between them. CDR3: CASNLGSNQPQHF. The CDR3 DNA reads as TGTGCCAGCAACCTCGGGAGCAATCAGCCCCAGCATTTT.

CDR3 coding DNA: TGTGCCAGCAAGGGGGGAGTAGGAGAGACCCAGTACTTC. This sequence encodes CASKGGVGETQYF. The chain is built from TRBV28 and TRBJ2-5; D possibly uses TRBD1 or TRBD2 (6 bases each). The CDR3 runs 13 residues. Germline CDR1 MDHEN, CDR2 SYDVKM. Trimming left V 7 bases short and J 4 bases short, with 13 bases between.

This clonotype was counted between two and nine times. The chain has TRBV4-3 and TRBJ2-1, with D possibly being TRBD2 (6 bases). CDR3 length: 15 amino acids. Germline V lookup: CDR1 LGHNA, CDR2 YSLEER. Trimming stripped 2 bases from V and 4 bases from J, with 12 bases between. Here the CDR3 DNA reads TGCGCCAGCAGCCAAAAATCGGGACTTTACAATGAGCAGTTCTTC. This encodes CASSQKSGLYNEQFF.

The chain recombines TRBV29-1 with TRBJ2-3; 8 bases agree with TRBD2. Losses at the gene ends were 8 bases for V and 3 bases for J; bases not matched to a gene: 7. From germline, CDR1 is SQVTM and CDR2 ANQGSEA. The CDR3 contains 13 residues. DNA of the CDR3: TGCAGCCAGGGGACTAGGCTTACAGATACGCAGTATTTT. It translates to CSQGTRLTDTQYF.

This chain joins TRBV5-6 and TRBJ1-1, with no clear D. This CDR3 comprises 15 residues. The V and J ends lost 0 bases and 5 bases respectively, with 14 bases between them. Germline CDR1 and CDR2: SGHDT and YYEEEE. The CDR3 here is CASSLALGIPTEAFF. CDR3 coding DNA: TGTGCCAGCAGCTTGGCACTGGGGATCCCGACTGAAGCTTTCTTT.

This clonotype was recorded a few times. V usage is TRBV29-1 and J usage is TRBJ2-1; D is uncertain. The CDR3 spans 10 residues. Germline V CDR1 and CDR2: SQVTM, ANQGSEA. V was clipped by 6 bases and J by 7 bases, with 7 bases between them. The CDR3 spells CSVNPNEQFF. The CDR3 coding sequence is TGCAGCGTCAACCCTAATGAGCAGTTCTTC.